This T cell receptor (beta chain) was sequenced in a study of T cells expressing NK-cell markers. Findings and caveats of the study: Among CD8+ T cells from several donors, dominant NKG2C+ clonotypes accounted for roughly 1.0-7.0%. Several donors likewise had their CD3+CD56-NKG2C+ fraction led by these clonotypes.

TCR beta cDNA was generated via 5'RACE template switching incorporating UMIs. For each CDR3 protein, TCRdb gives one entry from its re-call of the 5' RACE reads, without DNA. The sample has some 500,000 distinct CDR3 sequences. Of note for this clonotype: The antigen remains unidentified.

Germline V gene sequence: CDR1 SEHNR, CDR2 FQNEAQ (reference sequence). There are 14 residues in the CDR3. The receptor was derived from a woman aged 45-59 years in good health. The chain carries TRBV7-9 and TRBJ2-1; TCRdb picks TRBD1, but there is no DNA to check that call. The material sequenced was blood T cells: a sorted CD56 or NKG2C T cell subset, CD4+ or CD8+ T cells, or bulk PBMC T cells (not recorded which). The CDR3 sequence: CASSPGIAAGEQFF.